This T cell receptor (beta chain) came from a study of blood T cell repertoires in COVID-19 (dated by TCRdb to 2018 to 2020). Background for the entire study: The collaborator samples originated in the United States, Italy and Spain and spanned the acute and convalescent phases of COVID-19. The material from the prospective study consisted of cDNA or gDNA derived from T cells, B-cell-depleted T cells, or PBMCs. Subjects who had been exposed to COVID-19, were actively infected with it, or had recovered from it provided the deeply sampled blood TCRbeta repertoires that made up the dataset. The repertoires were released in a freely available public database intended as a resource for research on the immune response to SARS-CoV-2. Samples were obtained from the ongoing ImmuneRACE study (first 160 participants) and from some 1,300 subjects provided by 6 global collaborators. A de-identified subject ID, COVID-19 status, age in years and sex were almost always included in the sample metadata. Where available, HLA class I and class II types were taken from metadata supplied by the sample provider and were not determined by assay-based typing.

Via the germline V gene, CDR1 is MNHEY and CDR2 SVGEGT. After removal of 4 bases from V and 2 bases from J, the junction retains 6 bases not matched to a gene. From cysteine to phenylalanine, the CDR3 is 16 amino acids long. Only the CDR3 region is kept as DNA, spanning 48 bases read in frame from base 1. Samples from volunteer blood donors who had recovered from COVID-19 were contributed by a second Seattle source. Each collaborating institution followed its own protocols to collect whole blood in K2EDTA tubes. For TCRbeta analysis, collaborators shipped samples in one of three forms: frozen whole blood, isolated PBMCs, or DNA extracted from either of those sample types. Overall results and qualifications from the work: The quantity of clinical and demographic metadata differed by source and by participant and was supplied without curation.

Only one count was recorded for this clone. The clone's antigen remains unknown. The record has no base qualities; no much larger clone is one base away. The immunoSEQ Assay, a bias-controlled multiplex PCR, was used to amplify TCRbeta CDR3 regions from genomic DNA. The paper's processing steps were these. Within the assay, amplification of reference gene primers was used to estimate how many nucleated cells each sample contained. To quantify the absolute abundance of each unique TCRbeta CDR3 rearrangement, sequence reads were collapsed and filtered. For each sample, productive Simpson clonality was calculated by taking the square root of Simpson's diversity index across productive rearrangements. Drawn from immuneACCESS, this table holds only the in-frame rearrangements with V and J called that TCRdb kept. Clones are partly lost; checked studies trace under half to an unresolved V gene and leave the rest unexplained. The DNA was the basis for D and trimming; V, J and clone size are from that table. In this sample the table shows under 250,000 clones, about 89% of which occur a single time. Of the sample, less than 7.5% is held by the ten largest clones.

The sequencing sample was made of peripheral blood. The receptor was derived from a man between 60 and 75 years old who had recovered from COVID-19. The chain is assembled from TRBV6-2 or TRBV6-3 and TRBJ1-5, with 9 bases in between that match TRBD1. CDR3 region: CASSSTGGGGNQPQHF. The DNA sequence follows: TGTGCCAGCAGTTCGACAGGGGGGGGTGGCAATCAGCCCCAGCATTTT.